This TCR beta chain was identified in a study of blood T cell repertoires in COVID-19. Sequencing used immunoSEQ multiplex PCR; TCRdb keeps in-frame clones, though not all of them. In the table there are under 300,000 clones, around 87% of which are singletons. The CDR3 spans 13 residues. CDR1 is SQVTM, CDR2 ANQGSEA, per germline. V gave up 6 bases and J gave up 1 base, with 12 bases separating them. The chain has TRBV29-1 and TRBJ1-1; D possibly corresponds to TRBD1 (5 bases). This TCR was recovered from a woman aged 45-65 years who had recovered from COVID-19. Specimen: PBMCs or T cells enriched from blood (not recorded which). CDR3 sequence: CSVHLQENTEAFF. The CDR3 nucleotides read TGCAGCGTACACCTACAGGAGAACACTGAAGCTTTCTTT.